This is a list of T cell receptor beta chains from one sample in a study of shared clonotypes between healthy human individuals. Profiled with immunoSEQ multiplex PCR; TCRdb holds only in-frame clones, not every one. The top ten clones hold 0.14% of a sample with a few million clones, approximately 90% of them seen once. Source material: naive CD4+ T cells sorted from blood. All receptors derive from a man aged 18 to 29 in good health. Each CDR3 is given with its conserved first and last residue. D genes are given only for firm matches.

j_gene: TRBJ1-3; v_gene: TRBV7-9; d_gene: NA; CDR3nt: TGTGCCAGCAGCTATACCAGACAGAGAGGCTCCTCTGGAAACACCATATATTTT; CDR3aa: CASSYTRQRGSSGNTIYF
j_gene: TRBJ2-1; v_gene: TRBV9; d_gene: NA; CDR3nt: TGTGCCAGCAGCCCCCCCGGTTATATAGGGGGTAATGAGCAGTTCTTC; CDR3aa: CASSPPGYIGGNEQFF
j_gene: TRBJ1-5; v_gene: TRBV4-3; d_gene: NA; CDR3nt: TGCGCCAGCAGCCAAGTCGGCCCCAATCAGCCCCAGCATTTT; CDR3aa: CASSQVGPNQPQHF
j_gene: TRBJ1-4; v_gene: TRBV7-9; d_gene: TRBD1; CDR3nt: TGTGCCAGCAGCTCGGGACAGGTGGCAACTAATGAAAAACTGTTTTTT; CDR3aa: CASSSGQVATNEKLFF
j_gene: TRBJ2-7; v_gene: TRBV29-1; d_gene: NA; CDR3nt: TGCAGCGCCAGAACAGAGACCTACGAGCAGTACTTC; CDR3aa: CSARTETYEQYF
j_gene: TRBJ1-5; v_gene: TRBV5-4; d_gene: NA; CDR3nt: TGTGCCAGCAGCTTGGGGACAGAGAGCAATCAGCCCCAGCATTTT; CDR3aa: CASSLGTESNQPQHF
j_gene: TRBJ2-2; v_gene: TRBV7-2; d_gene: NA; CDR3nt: TGTGCCAGCAGCGCCCCCGAACTGAACACCGGGGAGCTGTTTTTT; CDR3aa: CASSAPELNTGELFF
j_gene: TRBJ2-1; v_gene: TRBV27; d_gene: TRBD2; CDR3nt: TGTGCCAGCAAACGGGGGGAAACGCGTGGCAATGAGCAGTTCTTC; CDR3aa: CASKRGETRGNEQFF
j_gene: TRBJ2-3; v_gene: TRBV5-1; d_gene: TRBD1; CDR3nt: TGCGCCAGCAGCCCGGAGGACAGGACCGCAGATACGCAGTATTTT; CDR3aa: CASSPEDRTADTQYF
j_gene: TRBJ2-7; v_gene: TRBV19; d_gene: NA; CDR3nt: TGTGCCAGTAGTGGCGCAGGGATGGTCAACGAGCAGTACTTC; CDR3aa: CASSGAGMVNEQYF
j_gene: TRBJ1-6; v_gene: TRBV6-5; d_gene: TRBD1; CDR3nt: TGTGCCAGCAGCCGGGACAGGCTTTATAATTCACCCCTCCACTTT; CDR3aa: CASSRDRLYNSPLHF